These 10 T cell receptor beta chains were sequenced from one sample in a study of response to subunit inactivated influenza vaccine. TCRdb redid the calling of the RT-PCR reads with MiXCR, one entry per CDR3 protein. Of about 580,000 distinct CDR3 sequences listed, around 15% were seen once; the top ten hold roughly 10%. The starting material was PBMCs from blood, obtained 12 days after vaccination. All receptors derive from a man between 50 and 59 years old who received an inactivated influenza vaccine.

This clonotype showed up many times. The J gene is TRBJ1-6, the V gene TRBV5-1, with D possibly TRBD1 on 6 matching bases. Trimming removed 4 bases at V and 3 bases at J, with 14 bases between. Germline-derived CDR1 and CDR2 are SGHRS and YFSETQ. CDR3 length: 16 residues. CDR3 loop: CASSLAGQRYNSPLHF. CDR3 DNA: TGCGCCAGCAGCCTTGCCGGACAGCGCTATAATTCACCCCTCCACTTT.

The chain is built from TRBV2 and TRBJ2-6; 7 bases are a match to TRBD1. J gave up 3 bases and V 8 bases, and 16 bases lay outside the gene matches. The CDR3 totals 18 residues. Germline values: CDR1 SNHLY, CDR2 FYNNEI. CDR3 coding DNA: TGTGCCAGCTTGTCGACAGGGACGGGCCGTTTTGGGGCCAACGTCCTGACTTTC. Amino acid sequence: CASLSTGTGRFGANVLTF.

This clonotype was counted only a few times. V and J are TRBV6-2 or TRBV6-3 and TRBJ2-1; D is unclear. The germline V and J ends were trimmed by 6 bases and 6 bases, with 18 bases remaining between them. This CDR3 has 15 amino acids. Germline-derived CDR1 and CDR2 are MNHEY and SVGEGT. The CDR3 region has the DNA TGTGCCAGCAGCAGTAAATGGGCGTCTAGCAATGAGCAGTTCTTC. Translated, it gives CASSSKWASSNEQFF.

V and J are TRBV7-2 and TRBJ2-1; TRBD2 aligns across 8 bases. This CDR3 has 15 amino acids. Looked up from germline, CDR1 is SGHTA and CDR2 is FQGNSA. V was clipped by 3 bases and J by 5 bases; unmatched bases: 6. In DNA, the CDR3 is TGTGCCAGCAGCTTCTTAGCGGGACCGCACAATGAGCAGTTCTTC. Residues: CASSFLAGPHNEQFF.

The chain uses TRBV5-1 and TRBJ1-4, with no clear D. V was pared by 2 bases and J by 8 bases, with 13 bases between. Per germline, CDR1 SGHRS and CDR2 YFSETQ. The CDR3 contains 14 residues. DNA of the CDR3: TGCGCCAGCAGCTTAGGGAGGGAGCAAGAAAAACTGTTTTTT. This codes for CASSLGREQEKLFF.

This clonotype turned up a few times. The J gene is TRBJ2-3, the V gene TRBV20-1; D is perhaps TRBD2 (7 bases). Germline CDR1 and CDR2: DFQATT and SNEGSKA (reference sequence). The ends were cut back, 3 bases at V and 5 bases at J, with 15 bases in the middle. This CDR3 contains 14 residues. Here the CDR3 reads CSARLGGPRDTQYF. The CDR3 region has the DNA TGCAGTGCTAGGCTCGGGGGGCCGAGAGATACGCAGTATTTT.

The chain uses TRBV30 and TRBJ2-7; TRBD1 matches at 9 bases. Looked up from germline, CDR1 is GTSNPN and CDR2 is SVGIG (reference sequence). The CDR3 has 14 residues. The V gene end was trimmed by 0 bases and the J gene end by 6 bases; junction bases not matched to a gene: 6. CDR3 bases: TGTGCCTGGAGTGTACAGGGGGCGTTCGGCGAGCAGTACTTC. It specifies CAWSVQGAFGEQYF.

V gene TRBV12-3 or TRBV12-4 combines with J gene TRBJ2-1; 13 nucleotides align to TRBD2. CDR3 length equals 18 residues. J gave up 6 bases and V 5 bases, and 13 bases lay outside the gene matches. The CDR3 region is CASSRVPSGLAGANEQFF. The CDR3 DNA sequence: TGTGCCAGCAGTCGAGTCCCTTCCGGACTAGCGGGGGCCAATGAGCAGTTCTTC.

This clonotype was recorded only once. CDR3 amino acids: CASSLDSLAEIYEQYF. The CDR3 region has the DNA TGTGCCAGCAGCTTAGATTCGCTAGCGGAGATTTACGAGCAGTACTTC. This sequence joins TRBV11-2 and TRBJ2-7; 7 bases align to TRBD2. The germline CDR1 and CDR2 sequences are SGHAT and FQNNGV. V dropped 0 bases and J dropped 4; count of bases not matched to a gene: 9. This CDR3 is built from 16 residues.

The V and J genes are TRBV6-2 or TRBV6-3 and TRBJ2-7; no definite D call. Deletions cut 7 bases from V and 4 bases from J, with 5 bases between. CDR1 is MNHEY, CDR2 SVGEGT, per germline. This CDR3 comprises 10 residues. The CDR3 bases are TGTGCCAGCAATCCGTACGAGCAGTACTTC. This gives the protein CASNPYEQYF.